These T cell receptor beta chains were read from a single sample in a study of glioma-infiltrating T cells. TCRdb reprocessed the multiplex PCR reads with MiXCR, giving one entry per CDR3 protein. This table has around 190,000 distinct CDR3 sequences, more than 35% appearing once. The sample consisted of glioma tissue, nonneoplastic brain tissue, or PBMCs (not recorded which). These receptors all stem from a human donor with low-grade glioma or glioblastoma, undergoing nonglioma brain surgery, or in good health (not recorded which). Each CDR3 is given with its conserved first and last residue. A D gene is named only where the DNA matches it firmly. Part of the rows lack a size; the others show once, few, many or a class for expanded clones.

j_call	d_call	v_call	clone_size	cdr3_aa	cdr3_nt
TRBJ2-1	-	TRBV2	many	CASSESFREQFF	TGTGCCAGCAGTGAATCATTTCGCGAGCAGTTCTTC
TRBJ2-5	TRBD1	TRBV24-1	many	CATSDYIQGPYF	TGTGCCACCAGTGATTACATACAGGGGCCCTACTTC
TRBJ2-7	-	TRBV15	-	CATGRGSRPGAYEQYF	TGTGCCACCGGCAGAGGCAGTCGACCCGGGGCCTACGAGCAGTACTTC
TRBJ2-5	TRBD2	TRBV11-2	-	CASRAGLAEGLYF	TGTGCCAGCAGAGCCGGACTAGCGGAGGGACTTTACTTC
TRBJ1-6	-	TRBV20-1	many	CSAVTTAEMINSPLHF	TGCAGTGCCGTTACCACGGCAGAGATGATTAATTCACCCCTCCACTTT
TRBJ2-4	TRBD1	TRBV19	many	CASSPLDRVGNIQYF	TGTGCCAGTAGTCCCCTCGACAGGGTTGGAAACATTCAGTACTTC
TRBJ1-6	-	TRBV7-9	many	CASSSTKPGENSPLHF	TGTGCCAGCAGCTCAACTAAACCGGGGGAGAATTCACCCCTCCACTTT
TRBJ2-2	TRBD1	TRBV19	few	CASSARTGGDTGELFF	TGTGCCAGTAGTGCAAGGACAGGGGGCGACACCGGGGAGCTGTTTTTT
TRBJ1-2	-	TRBV11-2	-	CASSLVYGYSF	TGTGCCAGCAGCTTAGTCTATGGCTACAGCTTC
TRBJ2-5	TRBD2	TRBV20-1	few	CSARDLSSGSYETQYF	TGCAGTGCTAGAGATCTCTCTAGCGGGAGCTACGAGACCCAGTACTTC
TRBJ2-3	-	TRBV12-3/TRBV12-4	-	CASTRGAFTDTQYF	TGTGCCAGCACCCGGGGCGCGTTCACAGATACGCAGTATTTT
TRBJ2-3	-	TRBV28	many	CASSFFGGNTDTQYF	TGTGCCAGCAGTTTTTTTGGCGGCAACACAGATACGCAGTATTTT
TRBJ1-1	-	TRBV6-1	few	CAIRDRMNTEAFF	TGTGCCATCAGAGACAGAATGAACACTGAAGCTTTCTTT
TRBJ2-5	-	TRBV6-5	-	CASSYSSSGEKTQYF	TGTGCCAGCAGTTACTCGTCATCTGGGGAAAAGACCCAGTACTTC
TRBJ2-7	-	TRBV19	-	CASSDNYEQYF	TGTGCCAGTAGTGATAACTACGAGCAGTACTTC
TRBJ2-1	-	TRBV28	-	CASSLRSQTYNEQFF	TGTGCCAGCAGTTTAAGGTCTCAGACCTACAATGAGCAGTTCTTC
TRBJ1-5	TRBD1	TRBV29-1	few	CSVRQGQYSNQPQHF	TGCAGCGTCAGACAGGGACAGTATAGCAATCAGCCCCAGCATTTT
TRBJ2-7	-	TRBV3-1	many	CASSPGHGAYEQYF	TGTGCCAGCAGCCCCGGGCACGGTGCGTACGAGCAGTACTTC
TRBJ2-1	TRBD2	TRBV5-1	few	CASSLASSGNNEQFF	TGCGCCAGCAGCTTGGCCTCTAGCGGGAACAATGAGCAGTTCTTC
TRBJ2-3	TRBD2	TRBV7-2	once	CASSRLAGYTDTQYF	TGTGCCAGCAGCCGACTAGCGGGATACACAGATACGCAGTATTTT